This T cell receptor beta chain was sequenced for a study of T cells in narcolepsy. The assay was immunoSEQ multiplex PCR, and TCRdb's table has in-frame clones only and misses some. Here the sample spans tens of thousands of clones, roughly 88% being singletons. CDR3 length: 17 amino acids. The origin of this receptor is a human donor with narcolepsy. The V and J genes are TRBV21-1 and TRBJ1-5. TRBV21-1 is designated a pseudogene. Specimen: CD45RA- memory CD4+ T cells from PBMCs. For the CDR3, the DNA is TGTGCCAGCAGCAAAATTAACGGTAGAGGTGGGGGTCAGCCCCAGCATTTT. This gives the protein CASSKINGRGGGQPQHF.